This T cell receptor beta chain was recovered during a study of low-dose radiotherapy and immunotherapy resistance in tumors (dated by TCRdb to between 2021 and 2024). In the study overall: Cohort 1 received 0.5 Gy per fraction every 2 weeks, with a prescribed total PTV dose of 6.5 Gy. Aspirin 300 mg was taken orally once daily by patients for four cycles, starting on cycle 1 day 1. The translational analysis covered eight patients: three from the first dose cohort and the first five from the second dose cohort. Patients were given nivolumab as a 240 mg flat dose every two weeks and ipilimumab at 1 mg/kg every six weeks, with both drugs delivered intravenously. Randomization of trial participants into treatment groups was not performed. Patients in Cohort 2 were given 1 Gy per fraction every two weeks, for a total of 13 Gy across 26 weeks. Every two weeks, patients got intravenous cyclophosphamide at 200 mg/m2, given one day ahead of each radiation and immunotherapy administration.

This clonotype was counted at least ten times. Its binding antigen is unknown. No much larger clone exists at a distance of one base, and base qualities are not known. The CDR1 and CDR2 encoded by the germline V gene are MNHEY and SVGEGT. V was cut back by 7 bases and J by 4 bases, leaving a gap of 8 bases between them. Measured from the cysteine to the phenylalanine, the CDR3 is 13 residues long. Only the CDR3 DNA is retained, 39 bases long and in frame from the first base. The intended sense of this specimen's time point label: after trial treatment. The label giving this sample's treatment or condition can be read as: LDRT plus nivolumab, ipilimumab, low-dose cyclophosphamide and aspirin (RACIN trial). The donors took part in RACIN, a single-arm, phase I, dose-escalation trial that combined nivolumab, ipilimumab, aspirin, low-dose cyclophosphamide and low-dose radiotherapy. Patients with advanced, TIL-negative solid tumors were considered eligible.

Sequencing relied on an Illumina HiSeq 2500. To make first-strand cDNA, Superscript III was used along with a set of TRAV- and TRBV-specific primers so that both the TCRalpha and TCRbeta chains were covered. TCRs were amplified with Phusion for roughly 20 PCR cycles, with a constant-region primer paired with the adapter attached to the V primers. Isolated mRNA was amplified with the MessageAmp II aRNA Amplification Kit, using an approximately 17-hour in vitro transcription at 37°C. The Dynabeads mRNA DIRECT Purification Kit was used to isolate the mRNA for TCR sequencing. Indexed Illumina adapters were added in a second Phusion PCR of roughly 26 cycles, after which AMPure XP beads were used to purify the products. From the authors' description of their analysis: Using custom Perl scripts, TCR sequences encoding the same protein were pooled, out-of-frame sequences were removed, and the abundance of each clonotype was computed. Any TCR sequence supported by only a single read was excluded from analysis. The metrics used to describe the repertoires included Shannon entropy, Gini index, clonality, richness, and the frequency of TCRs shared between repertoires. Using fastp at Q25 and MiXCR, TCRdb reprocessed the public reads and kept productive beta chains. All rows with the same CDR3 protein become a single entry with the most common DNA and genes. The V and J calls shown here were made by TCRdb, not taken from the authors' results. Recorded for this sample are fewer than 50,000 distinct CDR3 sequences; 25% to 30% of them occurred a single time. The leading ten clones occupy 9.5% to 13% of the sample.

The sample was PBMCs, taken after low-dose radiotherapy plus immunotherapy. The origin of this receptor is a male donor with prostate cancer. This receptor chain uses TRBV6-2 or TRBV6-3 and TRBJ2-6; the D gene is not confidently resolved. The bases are TGTGCCAGCACCGACGGGGGGGCCAACGTCCTGACTTTC. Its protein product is CASTDGGANVLTF.